This record looks at one T cell receptor (beta chain) sequence and its context. Every subset's genomic DNA went evenly onto several immunoSEQ plates. Repertoires were generated with immunoSEQ multiplex PCR, while TCRdb's copy carries only in-frame clones and drops some. The sample gives 2 million to 2.5 million clones, just over 90% of which show up once; 0.35% to 0.5% is in the top ten. Trimming cost V 1 base and J 5 bases; bases outside gene matches: 3. Germline lookup yields CDR1 SGHTA and CDR2 FQGNSA. The CDR3 has 16 residues. These data belong to a study of shared clonotypes between healthy human individuals. The study drew all its donors from Caucasian adults living in Nashville, Tennessee.

The rearrangement uses TRBV7-2 and TRBJ2-1; 12 bases are shared with TRBD2. The TCR sequence derives from a man younger than 35 in good health. Some clones in this sample may be carry-over from other donors' samples. The material sequenced was naive CD4+ T cells from PBMCs. The subset denotes: CD45RA+ positively selected. This CDR3 reads CASSLVGTSGHNEQFF. CDR3 DNA sequence: TGTGCCAGCAGCTTAGTTGGGACTAGCGGGCACAATGAGCAGTTCTTC.